The 29 T cell receptor beta chains in this list originate from one sample, sequenced in a study of blood T cell repertoires in COVID-19. Assay used: immunoSEQ multiplex PCR; TCRdb lists only in-frame clones, some missing. The sample has approximately 200,000 clones; about 85% are singletons. The sample consisted of PBMCs or T cells enriched from blood (not recorded which). These receptors came from a man aged 40-49 years who had recovered from COVID-19.

V usage is TRBV28 and J usage is TRBJ2-1; D possibly corresponds to TRBD2 (6 bases). The germline gives CDR1 MDHEN, CDR2 SYDVKM. The CDR3 has 14 amino acids. Between the trimmed V and J ends, which lost 4 bases and 4 bases, there was a span of 11 bases. The CDR3 loop reads CASSSRRGYNEQFF. The CDR3 DNA sequence: TGTGCCAGCAGTTCCCGACGGGGGTACAATGAGCAGTTCTTC.

V is TRBV5-1 and J is TRBJ2-1; D gene ambiguous. CDR1 SGHRS and CDR2 YFSETQ come from the germline V gene. The CDR3 is 15 amino acids. The V end was cut by 0 bases, the J end by 10 bases, with 17 bases between. The chain's CDR3 is CASSLGDSLRREQFF. The DNA of the CDR3 is TGCGCCAGCAGCTTGGGCGACTCGCTCCGGAGAGAGCAGTTCTTC.

V and J are TRBV18 and TRBJ2-3, with unresolved D. Germline V gene sequence: CDR1 KGHSH, CDR2 LQKENI. Trimming left V 2 bases short and J 4 bases short, with 10 bases between. The CDR3 sequence is 14 residues long. Here the CDR3 DNA reads TGTGCCAGCTCACCAGGGCGTCTGGCAGATACGCAGTATTTT. As protein: CASSPGRLADTQYF.

The chain recombines TRBV5-4 with TRBJ1-6; TRBD1 matches at 9 bases. The CDR3 spans 16 residues. CDR1 is SGHNT, CDR2 YYREEE, per germline (reference sequence). After removal of 4 bases from V and 5 bases from J, the junction contained 7 bases not matched to a gene. CDR3 in amino acids: CASSHRGRGNNSPLHF. The CDR3, as DNA: TGTGCCAGCAGCCACAGGGGGCGCGGGAATAATTCACCCCTCCACTTT. Based on the CDR3 plus reference TRBV5-4 and TRBJ1-6, the full variable domain is ETGVTQSPTHLIKTRGQQVTLRCSSQSGHNTVSWYQQALGQGPQFIFQYYREEENGRGNFPPRFSGLQFPNYSSELNVNALELDDSALYLCASSHRGRGNNSPLHFGNGTRLTVT.

The chain uses TRBV2 and TRBJ1-5; 8 bases are shared with TRBD1. The CDR3 is 14 amino acids. Trimming took 6 bases from V and 5 from J; bases not matched to a gene: 6. Germline-derived CDR1 and CDR2 are SNHLY and FYNNEI. The CDR3 is CASRDRERYQPQHF. The CDR3 DNA reads TGTGCCAGCAGGGACAGGGAGCGGTATCAGCCCCAGCATTTT.

The chain is built from TRBV14 and TRBJ2-3, with a possible D match to TRBD2 (8 bases). The germline V gene has CDR1 SGHDN and CDR2 FVKESK. The length of the CDR3 is 14 residues. V was clipped by 4 bases and J by 10 bases, with 18 bases between them. CDR3 protein: CASSLLRGREAQYF. In DNA, the CDR3 is TGTGCCAGCAGCCTCCTAAGGGGGCGGGAGGCGCAGTATTTT.

The chain carries TRBV3-1 (or the pseudogene TRBV3-2) and TRBJ2-2; 11 nucleotides align to TRBD2. V was pared by 1 base and J by 2 bases, with 3 bases of the junction left unmatched. CDR3 size: 17 residues. Germline V gives CDR1 LGHDT, CDR2 YNNKEL (reference sequence). CDR3 amino acids: CASSQGSGRANTGELFF. The CDR3 nucleotides read TGTGCCAGCAGCCAAGGTAGCGGGAGGGCAAACACCGGGGAGCTGTTTTTT.

Comments on this clone: Compared with germline, one end of the junction differs, possibly owing to a read error. The rearrangement joins TRBV30 to TRBJ2-7; 10 bases map to TRBD2. Germline V CDR1 and CDR2: GTSNPN, SVGIG (reference sequence). The CDR3 is 11 residues long. CDR3 residues: CAWENSGRFHF. As DNA, the CDR3 is TGTGCCTGGGAAAATAGCGGGAGGTTCCACTTC.

This chain uses TRBV15 with TRBJ1-1; 11 nucleotides line up with TRBD1. V lost 3 bases and J lost 10; bases outside the gene matches: 16. The V gene's germline CDR1 is LNHNV and CDR2 YYDKDF (reference sequence). This CDR3 region has 17 residues. The CDR3 is CATSRDRGLIVGSSAFF. The CDR3 coding sequence is TGTGCCACCAGCAGGGACAGGGGGCTGATAGTGGGTTCTTCAGCTTTCTTT.

The genes are TRBV14 and TRBJ2-7; D possibly corresponds to TRBD2 (5 bases). The CDR3 is made up of 16 amino acids. CDR1 is SGHDN, CDR2 FVKESK, per germline. The V end was cut by 1 base, the J end by 5 bases, with 18 bases between. The CDR3 spells CASSQGFDVRRNEQYF. CDR3 DNA: TGTGCCAGCAGCCAAGGATTCGACGTACGGAGGAACGAGCAGTACTTC.

The chain carries TRBV6-2 or TRBV6-3 and TRBJ2-3, with 14 bases matching TRBD2. The ends lost 0 bases at V and 4 bases at J; junction bases unmatched: 12. The CDR3 contains 20 residues. Germline V lookup: CDR1 MNHEY, CDR2 SVGEGT. As DNA, the CDR3 is TGTGCCAGCAGTTACTCCCTGGGGACTAGCGGGAGTACCCCCCCAGATACGCAGTATTTT. Encoded protein: CASSYSLGTSGSTPPDTQYF.

The V and J genes are TRBV29-1 and TRBJ2-7, with 8 bases aligning to TRBD1. Germline CDR1 is SQVTM and CDR2 is ANQGSEA. J gave up 2 bases and V 0 bases, and 6 bases lay outside the gene matches. The CDR3 has 15 residues. The CDR3 reads CSVEDGQGAPYEQYF. The CDR3 DNA follows: TGCAGCGTTGAAGATGGGCAGGGGGCTCCCTACGAGCAGTACTTC.

The chain joins TRBV27 to TRBJ2-7; D is ambiguous. With 2 bases removed from V and 7 bases from J, the gap between germline ends came to 15 bases. Per the germline V gene, CDR1 is MNHEY and CDR2 is SMNVEV (reference sequence). CDR3 length: 14 amino acids. The CDR3 bases are TGTGCCAGCAGTTTAAGAGACACCTCAAAAGAGCAGTACTTC. This codes for CASSLRDTSKEQYF.

The chain couples TRBV2 to TRBJ2-5; a possible D gene is TRBD2 (7 bases). The CDR3 spans 14 residues. Germline V gives CDR1 SNHLY, CDR2 FYNNEI. Trimming took 9 bases from V and 4 from J, leaving 18 bases between them. The CDR3 region is CASFAGDTSETQYF. CDR3 sequence (DNA): TGTGCCAGTTTCGCGGGGGACACGTCAGAGACCCAGTACTTC.

This chain connects TRBV5-4 to TRBJ2-7; 8 positions match TRBD2. Unmatched junction bases numbered 17, after V lost 6 bases and J lost 6 bases. The CDR3 contains 16 residues. Germline-derived CDR1 and CDR2 are SGHNT and YYREEE (reference sequence). In DNA form, the CDR3 reads TGTGCCAGCACCGAATTCACGGGGGGGCGGTCGAGCGAGCAGTACTTC. Translated: CASTEFTGGRSSEQYF.

The rearrangement joins TRBV7-6 to TRBJ2-6; a weak D match, TRBD1 (5 bases). Trimming stripped 5 bases from V and 4 bases from J, with 18 bases between. Germline CDR1 SGHVS, CDR2 FNYEAQ. This CDR3 is built from 17 residues. The CDR3 DNA reads as TGTGCCAGCAGCCAACTCATGGTAGGGGCCGGGGCCAACGTCCTGACTTTC. It codes for CASSQLMVGAGANVLTF.

The chain combines TRBV6-5 with TRBJ2-7, with 8 bases aligning to TRBD1. The V gene end was trimmed by 6 bases and the J gene end by 1 base; junction bases not matched to a gene: 5. This CDR3 contains 14 residues. The germline CDR1 and CDR2 sequences are MNHEY and SVGAGI. The chain's CDR3 is CASSDRGRSYEQYF. In DNA form, the CDR3 reads TGTGCCAGCAGCGACAGGGGACGATCCTACGAGCAGTACTTC.

V usage is TRBV6-5 and J usage is TRBJ1-3; 9 nucleotides match TRBD1. Germline V lookup: CDR1 MNHEY, CDR2 SVGAGI. The CDR3 totals 14 residues. V lost 10 bases and J lost 7; bases outside the gene matches: 11. The CDR3 here is CATRQGDPGNTIYF. The DNA for the CDR3 is TGTGCCACCCGACAGGGGGACCCCGGGAACACCATATATTTT.

The V and J genes are TRBV3-1 (or the pseudogene TRBV3-2) and TRBJ2-6; D not certain. Trimming cost V 2 bases and J 1 base, with 24 bases left between them. The CDR3 extends over 21 amino acids. Per germline, CDR1 LGHDT and CDR2 YNNKEL (reference sequence). CDR3 DNA sequence: TGTGCCAGCAGCCAAATATTCTTGAACCGGGTCCTATTATCTGGGGCCAACGTCCTGACTTTC. It translates to CASSQIFLNRVLLSGANVLTF.

The rearrangement links TRBV5-1 to TRBJ2-7; TRBD2 is a possible D gene (5 bases). Germline assignment: CDR1 SGHRS and CDR2 YFSETQ. The CDR3 covers 13 residues. V was clipped by 0 bases and J by 4 bases, with 8 bases between them. The CDR3, as DNA: TGCGCCAGCAGCTTGGAGTCGGGGTACGAGCAGTACTTC. Amino acid sequence: CASSLESGYEQYF.

The V gene is TRBV19, the J gene TRBJ2-1, with 8 bases lining up with TRBD1. The V gene end was trimmed by 3 bases and the J gene end by 6 bases; junction bases not matched to a gene: 10. Germline CDR1 is LNHDA and CDR2 is SQIVND (reference sequence). The CDR3 runs to 16 residues. The CDR3 sequence: CASSIVGQGASNEQFF. DNA for the CDR3: TGTGCCAGTAGTATCGTAGGGCAGGGGGCCTCCAATGAGCAGTTCTTC.

The chain employs TRBV4-1 and TRBJ2-4, with D maybe TRBD1 (6 bases). Between the trimmed V and J ends, which lost 1 base and 6 bases, there was a span of 16 bases. Germline V lookup: CDR1 MGHRA, CDR2 YSYEKL. The CDR3 loop spans 16 amino acids. The CDR3 bases are TGCGCCAGCAGCCAAGTGGGCAGGGGAGAGGTAAACATTCAGTACTTC. It yields the protein CASSQVGRGEVNIQYF.

This chain connects TRBV15 to TRBJ2-3, with TRBD2 matching over 10 bases. V lost 1 base, J lost 5 bases, and 9 bases stayed unmatched. The CDR3 is 17 amino acids. Per germline, CDR1 LNHNV and CDR2 YYDKDF (reference sequence). The CDR3 DNA reads as TGTGCCACCAGCAGAGTTCCCAGCGGGAGGGGGGAAGATACGCAGTATTTT. It yields the protein CATSRVPSGRGEDTQYF.

The chain couples TRBV25-1 to TRBJ2-2; maybe TRBD2 (5 bases). Germline lookup yields CDR1 MGHDK and CDR2 SYGVNS. V lost 6 bases and J 3 bases, leaving 14 bases between the germline ends. CDR3 length: 15 residues. CDR3 region: CASRTGKRDTGELFF. The CDR3 region has the DNA TGTGCCAGCAGAACCGGGAAGAGGGACACCGGGGAGCTGTTTTTT.

The count of this clone is one. The J gene is TRBJ1-1, the V gene TRBV12-3 or TRBV12-4; unclear D gene. V lost 3 bases, J lost 7 bases, and 9 bases lay in between. The length of the CDR3 is 12 residues. CDR3 DNA: TGTGCCAGCAGTTTGAGTGTGATTGAAGCTTTCTTT. It encodes CASSLSVIEAFF.

The rearrangement uses TRBV19 and TRBJ1-1; weak D call: TRBD1 (6 bases). V dropped 0 bases and J dropped 3 bases, with 20 bases sitting between them. The germline V gene encodes CDR1 LNHDA and CDR2 SQIVND (reference sequence). The CDR3 contains 18 residues. CDR3 in DNA: TGTGCCAGTAGTATAGACCCCGCTCAGGGGACGTTTGACACTGAAGCTTTCTTT. Protein: CASSIDPAQGTFDTEAFF.

This clone has only a few counts. The V and J genes are TRBV11-2 and TRBJ1-6; a possible D gene is TRBD1 (6 bases). The V gene lost 4 bases and the J gene lost 10 bases, with 17 bases spanning the gap. This CDR3 has 15 amino acids. Germline assignment: CDR1 SGHAT and CDR2 FQNNGV. Here the CDR3 DNA reads TGTGCCAGCAGCTCTTACTTGGACAGCAGATCACCCCTCCACTTT. Its protein is CASSSYLDSRSPLHF. The full variable domain, rest sourced from reference TRBV11-2 and TRBJ1-6, is EAGVAQSPRYKIIEKRQSVAFWCNPISGHATLYWYQQILGQGPKLLIQFQNNGVVDDSQLPKDRFSAERLKGVDSTLKIQPAKLEDSAVYLCASSSYLDSRSPLHFGNGTRLTVT.

CDR3 residues: CASSEPMNSLMRAYEQYF. In DNA, the CDR3 is TGTGCCAGCAGTGAACCAATGAATAGCCTGATGAGAGCCTACGAGCAGTACTTC. The chain combines TRBV6-1 with TRBJ2-7; no reliable D call. The CDR3 has 18 residues. The V end lost 2 bases, the J end lost 2 bases, and 22 bases lay between the germline ends. Per germline, CDR1 MNHNS and CDR2 SASEGT.

V usage is TRBV4-1 and J usage is TRBJ2-7; D is perhaps TRBD2 (5 bases). This CDR3 has 14 amino acids. V was pared by 7 bases and J by 4 bases, with 17 bases between. Germline-derived CDR1 and CDR2 are MGHRA and YSYEKL. The CDR3 coding sequence is TGCGCCAGCACCTCGAGGGCCCTGGGGTACGAGCAGTACTTC. It yields the protein CASTSRALGYEQYF.